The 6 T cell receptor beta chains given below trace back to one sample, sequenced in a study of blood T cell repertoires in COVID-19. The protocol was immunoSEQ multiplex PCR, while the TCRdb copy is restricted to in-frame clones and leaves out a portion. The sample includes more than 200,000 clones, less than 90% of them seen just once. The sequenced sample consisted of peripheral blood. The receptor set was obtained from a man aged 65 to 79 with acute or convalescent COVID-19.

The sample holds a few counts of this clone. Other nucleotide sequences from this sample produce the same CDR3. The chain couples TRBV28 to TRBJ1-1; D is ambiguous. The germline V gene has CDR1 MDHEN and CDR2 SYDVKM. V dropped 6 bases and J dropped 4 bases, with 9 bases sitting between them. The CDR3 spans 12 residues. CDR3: CASRRGPTEAFF. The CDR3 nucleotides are TGTGCCAGCAGGCGGGGTCCCACTGAAGCTTTCTTT.

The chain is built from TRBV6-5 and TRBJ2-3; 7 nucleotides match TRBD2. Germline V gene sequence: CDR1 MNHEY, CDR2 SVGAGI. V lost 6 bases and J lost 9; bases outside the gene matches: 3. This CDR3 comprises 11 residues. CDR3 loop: CASRIAGTQYF. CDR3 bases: TGTGCCAGCAGAATAGCGGGCACGCAGTATTTT.

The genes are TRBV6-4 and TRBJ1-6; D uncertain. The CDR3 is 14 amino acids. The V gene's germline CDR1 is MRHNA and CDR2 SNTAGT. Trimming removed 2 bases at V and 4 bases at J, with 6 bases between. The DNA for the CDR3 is TGTGCCAGCAGTGACACCGGGTATAATTCACCCCTCCACTTT. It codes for CASSDTGYNSPLHF.

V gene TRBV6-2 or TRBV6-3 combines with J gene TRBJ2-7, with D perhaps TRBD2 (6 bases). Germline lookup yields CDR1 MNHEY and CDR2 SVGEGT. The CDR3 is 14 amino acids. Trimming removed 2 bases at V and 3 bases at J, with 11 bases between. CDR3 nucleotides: TGTGCCAGCAGTTACAAGGCGGGAAACTACGAGCAGTACTTC. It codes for CASSYKAGNYEQYF.

The DNA for the CDR3 is TGTGCCAGCAGCTTAGGGCCCAGGGGTTACACTGAAGCTTTCTTT. Protein sequence: CASSLGPRGYTEAFF. The V and J genes are TRBV7-2 and TRBJ1-1; the D gene is possibly TRBD1 (6 bases). Germline CDR1 and CDR2: SGHTA and FQGNSA. The length of the CDR3 is 15 residues. Trimming removed 1 base from V and 3 bases from J, with 12 bases in between. Filled out from reference TRBV7-2 and TRBJ1-1, the complete variable domain reads GAGVSQSPSNKVTEKGKDVELRCDPISGHTALYWYRQSLGQGLEFLIYFQGNSAPDKSGLPSDRFSAERTGGSVSTLTIQRTQQEDSAVYLCASSLGPRGYTEAFFGQGTRLTVV.

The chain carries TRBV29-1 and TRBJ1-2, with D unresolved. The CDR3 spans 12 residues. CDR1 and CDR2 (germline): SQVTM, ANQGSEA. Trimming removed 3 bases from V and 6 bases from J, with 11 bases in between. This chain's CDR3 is CSVDGEINGYTF. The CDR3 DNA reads TGCAGCGTTGACGGAGAGATTAATGGCTACACCTTC.